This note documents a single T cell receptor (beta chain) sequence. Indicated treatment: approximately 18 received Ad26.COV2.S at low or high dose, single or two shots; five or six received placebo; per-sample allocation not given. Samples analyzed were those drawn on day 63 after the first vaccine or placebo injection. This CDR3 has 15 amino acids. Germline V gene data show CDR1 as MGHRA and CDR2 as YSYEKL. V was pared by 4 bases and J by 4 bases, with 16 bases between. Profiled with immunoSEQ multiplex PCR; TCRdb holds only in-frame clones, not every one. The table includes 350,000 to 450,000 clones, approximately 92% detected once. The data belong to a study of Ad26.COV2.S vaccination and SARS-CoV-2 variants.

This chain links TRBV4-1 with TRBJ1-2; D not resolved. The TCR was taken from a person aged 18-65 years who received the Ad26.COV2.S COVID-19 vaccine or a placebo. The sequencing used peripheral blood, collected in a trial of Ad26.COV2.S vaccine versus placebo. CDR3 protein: CASSLLGSVAYGYTF. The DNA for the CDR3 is TGCGCCAGCAGCCTCCTGGGATCGGTAGCCTATGGCTACACCTTC.